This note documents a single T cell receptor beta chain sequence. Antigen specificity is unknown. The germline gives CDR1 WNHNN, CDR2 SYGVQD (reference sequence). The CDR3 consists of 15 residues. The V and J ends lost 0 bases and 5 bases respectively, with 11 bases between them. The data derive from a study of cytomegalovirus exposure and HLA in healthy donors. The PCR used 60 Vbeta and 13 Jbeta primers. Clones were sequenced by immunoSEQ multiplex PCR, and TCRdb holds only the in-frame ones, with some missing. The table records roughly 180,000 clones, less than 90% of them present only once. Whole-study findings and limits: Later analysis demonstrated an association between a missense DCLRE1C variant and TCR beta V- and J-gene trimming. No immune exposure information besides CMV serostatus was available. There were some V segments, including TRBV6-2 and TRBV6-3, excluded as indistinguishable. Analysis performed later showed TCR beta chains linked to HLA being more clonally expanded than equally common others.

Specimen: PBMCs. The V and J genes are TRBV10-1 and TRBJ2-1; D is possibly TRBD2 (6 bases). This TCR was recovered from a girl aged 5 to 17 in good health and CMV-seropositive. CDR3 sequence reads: CASSESSGLHNEQFF. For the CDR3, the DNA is TGCGCCAGCAGTGAGTCCAGCGGGCTACACAATGAGCAGTTCTTC.